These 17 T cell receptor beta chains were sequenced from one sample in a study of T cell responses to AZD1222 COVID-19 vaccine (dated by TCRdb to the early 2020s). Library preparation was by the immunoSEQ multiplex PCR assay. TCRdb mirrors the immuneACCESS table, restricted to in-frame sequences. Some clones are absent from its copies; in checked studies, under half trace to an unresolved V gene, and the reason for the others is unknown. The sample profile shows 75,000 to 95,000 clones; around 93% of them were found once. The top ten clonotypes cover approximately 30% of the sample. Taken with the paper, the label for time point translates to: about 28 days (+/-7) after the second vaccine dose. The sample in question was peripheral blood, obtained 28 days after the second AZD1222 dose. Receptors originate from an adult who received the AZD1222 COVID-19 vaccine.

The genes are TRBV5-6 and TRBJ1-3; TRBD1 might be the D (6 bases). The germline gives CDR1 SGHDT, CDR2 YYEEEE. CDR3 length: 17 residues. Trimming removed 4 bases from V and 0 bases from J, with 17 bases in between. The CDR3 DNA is TGTGCCAGCAGCCCAAGGGGGTTGAGAATCTCTGGAAACACCATATATTTT. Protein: CASSPRGLRISGNTIYF.

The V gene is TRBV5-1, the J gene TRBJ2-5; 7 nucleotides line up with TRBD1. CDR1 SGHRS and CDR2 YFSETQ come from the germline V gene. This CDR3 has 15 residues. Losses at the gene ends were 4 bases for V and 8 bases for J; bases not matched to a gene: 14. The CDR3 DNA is TGCGCCAGCAGCACCTGGGACAGCCCGATTGAAACCCAGTACTTC. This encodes CASSTWDSPIETQYF.

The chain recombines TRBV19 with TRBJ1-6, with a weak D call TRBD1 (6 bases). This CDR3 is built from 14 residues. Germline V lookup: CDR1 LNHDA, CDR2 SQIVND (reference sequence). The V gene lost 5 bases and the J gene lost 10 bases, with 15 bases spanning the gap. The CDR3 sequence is CASSARTVRSPLHF. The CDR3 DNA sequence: TGTGCCAGTAGTGCACGGACAGTAAGGTCACCCCTCCACTTT.

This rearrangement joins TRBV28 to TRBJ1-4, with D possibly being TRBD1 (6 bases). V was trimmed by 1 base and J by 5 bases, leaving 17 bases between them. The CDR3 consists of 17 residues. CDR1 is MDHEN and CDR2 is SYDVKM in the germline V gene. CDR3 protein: CASSLYGTTRRNEKLFF. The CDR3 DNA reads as TGTGCCAGCAGTTTATACGGGACAACCCGTCGAAATGAAAAACTGTTTTTT.

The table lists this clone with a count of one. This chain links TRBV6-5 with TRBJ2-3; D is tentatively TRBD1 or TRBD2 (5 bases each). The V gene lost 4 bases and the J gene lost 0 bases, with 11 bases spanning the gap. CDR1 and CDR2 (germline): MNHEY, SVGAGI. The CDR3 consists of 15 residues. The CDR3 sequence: CASSFGGSSTDTQYF. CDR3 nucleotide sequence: TGTGCCAGCAGTTTTGGGGGATCTAGCACAGATACGCAGTATTTT.

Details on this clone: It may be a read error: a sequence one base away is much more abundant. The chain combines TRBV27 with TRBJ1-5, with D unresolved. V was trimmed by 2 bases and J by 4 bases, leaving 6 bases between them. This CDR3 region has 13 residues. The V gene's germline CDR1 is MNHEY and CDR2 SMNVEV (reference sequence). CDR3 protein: CASSLKPNQPQHF. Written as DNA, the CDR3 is TGTGCCAGCAGTTTAAAGCCGAATCAGCCCCAGCATTTT.

The chain's CDR3 is CASSPPEGAQPGTDTQYF. The CDR3, as DNA: TGTGCCAGCAGCCCACCGGAAGGGGCGCAACCTGGCACAGATACGCAGTATTTT. J is TRBJ2-3 and V is TRBV11-2; D may be TRBD1 (5 bases). Germline V lookup: CDR1 SGHAT, CDR2 FQNNGV. The V end was cut by 5 bases, the J end by 1 base, with 22 bases between. This CDR3 has 18 residues. Combining the CDR3 with reference TRBV11-2 and TRBJ2-3 gives the whole variable domain EAGVAQSPRYKIIEKRQSVAFWCNPISGHATLYWYQQILGQGPKLLIQFQNNGVVDDSQLPKDRFSAERLKGVDSTLKIQPAKLEDSAVYLCASSPPEGAQPGTDTQYFGPGTRLTVL.

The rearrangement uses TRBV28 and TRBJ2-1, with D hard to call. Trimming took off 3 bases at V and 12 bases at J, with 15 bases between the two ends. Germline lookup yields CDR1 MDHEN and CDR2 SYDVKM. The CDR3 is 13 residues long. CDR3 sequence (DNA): TGTGCCAGCAGTTTCCCCCTTACATCTGTGCAGTTCTTC. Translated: CASSFPLTSVQFF.

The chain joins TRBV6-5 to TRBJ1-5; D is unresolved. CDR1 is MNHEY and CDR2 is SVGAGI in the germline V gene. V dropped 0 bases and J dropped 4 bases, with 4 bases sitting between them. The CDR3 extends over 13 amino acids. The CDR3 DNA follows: TGTGCCAGCAGTTACTCGTGGAATCAGCCCCAGCATTTT. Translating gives CASSYSWNQPQHF.

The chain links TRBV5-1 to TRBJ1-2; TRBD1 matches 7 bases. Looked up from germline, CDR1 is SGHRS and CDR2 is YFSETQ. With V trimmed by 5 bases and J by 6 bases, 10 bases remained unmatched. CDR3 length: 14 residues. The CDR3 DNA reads TGCGCCAGCAGTATTGAGGGGGCAGAGCATGGCTACACCTTC. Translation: CASSIEGAEHGYTF. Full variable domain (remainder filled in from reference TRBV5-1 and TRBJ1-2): KAGVTQTPRYLIKTRGQQVTLSCSPISGHRSVSWYQQTPGQGLQFLFEYFSETQRNKGNFPGRFSGRQFSNSRSEMNVSTLELGDSALYLCASSIEGAEHGYTFGSGTRLTVV.

CDR3 sequence reads: CASSQPRTSGRAGELFF. The CDR3 DNA is TGTGCCAGCAGCCAACCTCGGACTAGCGGGAGAGCCGGGGAGCTGTTTTTT. The gene calls are TRBV28 and TRBJ2-2, with 13 bases lining up with TRBD2. V was pared by 6 bases and J by 6 bases, with 10 bases of the junction left unmatched. The CDR3 is 17 amino acids. Germline CDR1 MDHEN, CDR2 SYDVKM.

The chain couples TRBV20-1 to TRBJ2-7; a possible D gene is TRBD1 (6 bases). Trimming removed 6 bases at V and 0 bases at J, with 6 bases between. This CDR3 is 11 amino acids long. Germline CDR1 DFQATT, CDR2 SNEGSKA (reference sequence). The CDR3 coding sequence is TGCAGTGCGGGGGCCTCCTACGAGCAGTACTTC. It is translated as CSAGASYEQYF.

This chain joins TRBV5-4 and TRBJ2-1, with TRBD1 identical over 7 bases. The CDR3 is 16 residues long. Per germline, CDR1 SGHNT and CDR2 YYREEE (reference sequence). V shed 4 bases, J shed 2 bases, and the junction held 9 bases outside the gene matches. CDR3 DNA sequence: TGTGCCAGCAGCCAGACCACAGGGGTCCCCTACAATGAGCAGTTCTTC. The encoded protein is CASSQTTGVPYNEQFF.

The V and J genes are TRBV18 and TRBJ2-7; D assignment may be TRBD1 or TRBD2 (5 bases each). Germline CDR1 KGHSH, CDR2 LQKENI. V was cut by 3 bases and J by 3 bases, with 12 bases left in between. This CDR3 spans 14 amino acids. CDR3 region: CASSPWDLDYEQYF. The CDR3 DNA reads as TGTGCCAGCTCACCCTGGGACCTCGACTACGAGCAGTACTTC. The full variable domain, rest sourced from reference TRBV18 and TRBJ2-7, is NAGVMQNPRHLVRRRGQEARLRCSPMKGHSHVYWYRQLPEEGLKFMVYLQKENIIDESGMPKERFSAEFPKEGPSILRIQQVVRGDSAAYFCASSPWDLDYEQYFGPGTRLTVT.

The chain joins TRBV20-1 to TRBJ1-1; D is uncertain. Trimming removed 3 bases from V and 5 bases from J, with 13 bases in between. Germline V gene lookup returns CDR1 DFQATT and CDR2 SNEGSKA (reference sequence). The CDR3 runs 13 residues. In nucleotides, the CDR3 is TGCAGTGCTAGTTCGTCGGACGGGACTGAAGCTTTCTTT. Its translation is CSASSSDGTEAFF.

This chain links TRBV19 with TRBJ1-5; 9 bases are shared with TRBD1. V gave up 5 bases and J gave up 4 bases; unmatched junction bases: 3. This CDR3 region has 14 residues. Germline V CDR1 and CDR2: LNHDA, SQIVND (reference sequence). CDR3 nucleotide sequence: TGTGCCAGTAGTCCGACAGGGGGAAATCAGCCCCAGCATTTT. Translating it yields CASSPTGGNQPQHF.

DNA for the CDR3: TGTGCCAGCAGCTTAGACACAAACATTCAGTACTTC. It encodes CASSLDTNIQYF. The chain has TRBV7-2 and TRBJ2-4; D call uncertain. Trimming removed 1 base at V and 6 bases at J, with 4 bases between. CDR3 size: 12 residues. The germline gives CDR1 SGHTA, CDR2 FQGNSA.